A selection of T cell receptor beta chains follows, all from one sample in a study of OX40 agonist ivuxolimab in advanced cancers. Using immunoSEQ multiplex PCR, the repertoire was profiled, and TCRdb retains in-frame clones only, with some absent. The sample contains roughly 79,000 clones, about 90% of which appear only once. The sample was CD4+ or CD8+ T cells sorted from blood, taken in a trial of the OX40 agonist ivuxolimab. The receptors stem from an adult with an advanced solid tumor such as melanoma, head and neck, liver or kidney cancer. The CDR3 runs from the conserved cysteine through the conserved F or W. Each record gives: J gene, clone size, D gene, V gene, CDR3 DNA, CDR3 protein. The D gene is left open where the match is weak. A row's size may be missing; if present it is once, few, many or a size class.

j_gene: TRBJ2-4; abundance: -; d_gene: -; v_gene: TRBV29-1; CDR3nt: TGCAGCGTTGTATCAGTAGCCAAAAACATTCAGTACTTC; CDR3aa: CSVVSVAKNIQYF
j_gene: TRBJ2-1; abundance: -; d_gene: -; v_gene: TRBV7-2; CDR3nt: TGTGCCAGCAGGCGGGCTGACAATGAGCAGTTCTTC; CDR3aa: CASRRADNEQFF
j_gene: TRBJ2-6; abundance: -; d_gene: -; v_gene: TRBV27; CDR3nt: TGTGCCACCCTTCCCGTTACAGGTTCTGGGGCCAACGTCCTGACTTTC; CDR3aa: CATLPVTGSGANVLTF
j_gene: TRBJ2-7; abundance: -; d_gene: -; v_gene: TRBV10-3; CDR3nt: TGTGCCATCAGTGAGTGGGTTAAGGGTTCCTACGAGCAGTACTTC; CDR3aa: CAISEWVKGSYEQYF
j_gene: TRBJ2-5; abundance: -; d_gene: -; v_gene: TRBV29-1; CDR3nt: TGCAGCGTCCCCCCGGGGCCGGGGTCCCAGTACTTC; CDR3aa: CSVPPGPGSQYF
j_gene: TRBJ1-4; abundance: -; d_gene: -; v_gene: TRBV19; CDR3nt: TGTGCCAGTACCGGCGGGACCTTAAATGAAAAACTGTTTTTT; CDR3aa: CASTGGTLNEKLFF
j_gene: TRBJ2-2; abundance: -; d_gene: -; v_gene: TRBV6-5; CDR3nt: TGTGCCAGCAGTTACCCCCCCGGGGAGCTGTTTTTT; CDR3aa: CASSYPPGELFF
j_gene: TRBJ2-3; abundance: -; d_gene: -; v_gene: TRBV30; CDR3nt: TGTGCCTGGAGTGTAACGGGGGCGAGCACAGATACGCAGTATTTT; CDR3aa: CAWSVTGASTDTQYF
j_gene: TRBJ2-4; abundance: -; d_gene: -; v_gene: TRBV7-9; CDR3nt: TGTGCCAGCAGCTTGGGGCAGGGCCCAATTTCAAGCAAAAACATTCAGTACTTC; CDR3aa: CASSLGQGPISSKNIQYF
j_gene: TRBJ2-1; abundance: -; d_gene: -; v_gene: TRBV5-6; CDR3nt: TGTGCCAGCAGCTTGGCCAGTAGCGGAAGCTCCTACAATGAGCAGTTCTTC; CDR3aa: CASSLASSGSSYNEQFF
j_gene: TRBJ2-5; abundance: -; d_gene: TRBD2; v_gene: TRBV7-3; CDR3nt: TGTGCCAGCAGCCCCCAGCGGGAGGGCGAGACCCAGTACTTC; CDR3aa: CASSPQREGETQYF
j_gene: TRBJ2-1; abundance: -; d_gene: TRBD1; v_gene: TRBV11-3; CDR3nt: TGTGCCAGCAGCGAGGGACAGGGGGCTTTCAATGAGCAGTTCTTC; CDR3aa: CASSEGQGAFNEQFF
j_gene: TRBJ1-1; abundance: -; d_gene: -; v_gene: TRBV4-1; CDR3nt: TGCGCCAGCAGCCATGGGGCGGGGGCACTGAACACTGAAGCTTTCTTT; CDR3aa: CASSHGAGALNTEAFF
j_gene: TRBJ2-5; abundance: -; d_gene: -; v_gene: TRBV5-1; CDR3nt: TGCGCCAGCAGCTTGTATGGTCAAGAGACCCAGTACTTC; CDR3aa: CASSLYGQETQYF
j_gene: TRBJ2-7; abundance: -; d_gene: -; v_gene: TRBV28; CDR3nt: TGTGCCAGCAGACAGGGACGTCTACTCCACTACGAGCAGTACTTC; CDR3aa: CASRQGRLLHYEQYF
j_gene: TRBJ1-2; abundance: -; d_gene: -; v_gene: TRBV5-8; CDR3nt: TGTGCCAGCAGCTTGGACAGGAGGATCTATGGCTACACCTTC; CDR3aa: CASSLDRRIYGYTF
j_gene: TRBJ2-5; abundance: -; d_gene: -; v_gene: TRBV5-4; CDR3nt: TGTGCCAGCAGCTTGGGGCTCGGGGTCCGGGAGACCCAGTACTTC; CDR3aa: CASSLGLGVRETQYF
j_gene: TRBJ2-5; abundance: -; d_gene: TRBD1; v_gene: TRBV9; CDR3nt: TGTGCCAGCAGCACGGGACAGGGGGCCCTTGGCAAAGAGACCCAGTACTTC; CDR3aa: CASSTGQGALGKETQYF
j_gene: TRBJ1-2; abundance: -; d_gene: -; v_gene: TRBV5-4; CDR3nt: TGTGCCAGCAGCGCGTCCTATTTTGGCAGGGCAGGAGGGGGCTACACCTTC; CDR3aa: CASSASYFGRAGGGYTF
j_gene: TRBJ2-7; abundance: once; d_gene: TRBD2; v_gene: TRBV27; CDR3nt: TGTGCCACCAAGACTAGCCCCAGCCGAGGCGAGCAGTACTTC; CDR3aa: CATKTSPSRGEQYF
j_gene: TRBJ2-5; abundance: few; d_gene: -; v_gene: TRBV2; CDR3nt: TGTGCCAGCAGTGATCAGGGCAGGGCCGAAGAGACCCAGTACTTC; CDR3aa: CASSDQGRAEETQYF
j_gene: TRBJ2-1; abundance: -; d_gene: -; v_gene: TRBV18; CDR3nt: TGTGCCAGCTCACCACCGGGACGGTTGCAGTTCTTC; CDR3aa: CASSPPGRLQFF
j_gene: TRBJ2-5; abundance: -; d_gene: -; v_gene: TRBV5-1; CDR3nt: TGCGCCAGCAGCTCCGGACCAAGCCAGGAGACCCAGTACTTC; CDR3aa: CASSSGPSQETQYF
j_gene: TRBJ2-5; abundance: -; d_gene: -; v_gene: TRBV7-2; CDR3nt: TGTGCCAGCAGCTTACGGGGAAAAGAGACCCAGTACTTC; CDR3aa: CASSLRGKETQYF
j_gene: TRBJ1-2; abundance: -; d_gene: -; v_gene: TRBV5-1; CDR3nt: TGCGCCAGCAGCTTGGATGGAATTGGGGGCTACACCTTC; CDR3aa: CASSLDGIGGYTF
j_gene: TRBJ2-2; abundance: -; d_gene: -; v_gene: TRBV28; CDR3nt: TGTGCCAGCAGTCCCGGGACACACACCGGGGAGCTGTTTTTT; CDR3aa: CASSPGTHTGELFF
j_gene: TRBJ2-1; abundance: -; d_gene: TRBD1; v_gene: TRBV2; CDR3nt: TGTGCCAGCACCGCCGGGACAGGGTTATATGAGCAGTTCTTC; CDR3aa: CASTAGTGLYEQFF
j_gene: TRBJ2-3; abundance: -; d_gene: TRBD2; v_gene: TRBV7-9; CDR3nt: TGTGCCAGCACCCTAGCGGACTACCTTCCGCAGTATTTT; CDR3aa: CASTLADYLPQYF
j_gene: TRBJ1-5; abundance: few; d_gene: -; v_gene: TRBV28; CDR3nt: TGTGCCAGCAGTTCCAAGCAGCCCCAGCATTTT; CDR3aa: CASSSKQPQHF
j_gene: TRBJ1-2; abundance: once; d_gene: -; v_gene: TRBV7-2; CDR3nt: TGTGCCAGCAGCCCCCTACAGGGTACTAACTATGGCTACACCTTC; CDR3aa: CASSPLQGTNYGYTF
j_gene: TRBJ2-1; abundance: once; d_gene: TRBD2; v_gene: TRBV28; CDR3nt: TGTGCCAGCAGTTCCGGGACTAGCGGATACAATGAGCAGTTCTTC; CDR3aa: CASSSGTSGYNEQFF
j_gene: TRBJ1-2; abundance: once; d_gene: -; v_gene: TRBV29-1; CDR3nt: TGCAGCCTCGGCCAGGAGGATGGCTACACCTTC; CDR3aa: CSLGQEDGYTF
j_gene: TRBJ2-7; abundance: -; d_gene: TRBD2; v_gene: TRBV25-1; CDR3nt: TGTGCCAGCAGTGTGTCTAGCGGACTACAGTACTTC; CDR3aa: CASSVSSGLQYF
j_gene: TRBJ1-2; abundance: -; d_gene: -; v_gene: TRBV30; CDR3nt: TGTGCCTGGAGCGCCTCCAGCAGGGGAACCTATGGCTACACCTTC; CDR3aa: CAWSASSRGTYGYTF
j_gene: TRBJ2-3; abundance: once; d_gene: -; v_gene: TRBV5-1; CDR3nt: TGCGCCAGCAGCCCCGGGACCACAGATACGCAGTATTTT; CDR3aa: CASSPGTTDTQYF
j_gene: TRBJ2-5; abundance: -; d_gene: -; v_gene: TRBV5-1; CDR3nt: TGCGCCAGCAGCTTGACGGGAGCATCGGAGACCCAGTACTTC; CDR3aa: CASSLTGASETQYF
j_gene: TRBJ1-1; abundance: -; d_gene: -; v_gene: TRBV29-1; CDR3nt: TGCAGCACCGGACAGATTGAAGCTTTCTTT; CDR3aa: CSTGQIEAFF
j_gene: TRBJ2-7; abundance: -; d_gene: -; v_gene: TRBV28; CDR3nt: TGTGCCAGCAGTTTATATAAGGGGAGCTACGAGCAGTACTTC; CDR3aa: CASSLYKGSYEQYF
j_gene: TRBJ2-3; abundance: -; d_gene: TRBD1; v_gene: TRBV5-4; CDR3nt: TGTGCCAGCAGCTTGGGTGGGACAGGGGGCGCAGCAGATACGCAGTATTTT; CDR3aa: CASSLGGTGGAADTQYF
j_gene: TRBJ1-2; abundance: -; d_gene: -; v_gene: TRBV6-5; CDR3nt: TGTGCCAGCAGTCGGGAAGGTCGCAGTCATGGCTACACCTTC; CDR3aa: CASSREGRSHGYTF
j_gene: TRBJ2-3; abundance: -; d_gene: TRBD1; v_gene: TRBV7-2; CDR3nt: TGTGCCAGCAGCTTAGTGCCGGGACAGGGCACAGATACGCAGTATTTT; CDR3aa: CASSLVPGQGTDTQYF
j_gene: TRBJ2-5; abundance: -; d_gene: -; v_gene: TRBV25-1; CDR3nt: TGTGCCAGCAGTGGTCAAGAGACCCAGTACTTC; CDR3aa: CASSGQETQYF
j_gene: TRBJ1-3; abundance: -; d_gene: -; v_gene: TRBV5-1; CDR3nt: TGCGCCAGCAGCTTCGGGCAGGGGAGTGGAAACACCATATATTTT; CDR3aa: CASSFGQGSGNTIYF
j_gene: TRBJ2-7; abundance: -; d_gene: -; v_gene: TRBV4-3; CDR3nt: TGCGCCAGCAGCCGTTTTACAGGGTCTCGGGGTGAAGCCTACGAGCAGTACTTC; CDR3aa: CASSRFTGSRGEAYEQYF
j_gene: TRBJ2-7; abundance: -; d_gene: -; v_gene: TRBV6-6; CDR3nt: TGTGCCAGCAGTTCTCCGCAAACCTACGAGCAGTACTTC; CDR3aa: CASSSPQTYEQYF
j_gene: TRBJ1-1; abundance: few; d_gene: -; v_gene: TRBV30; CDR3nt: TGTGCCTGGACACTAGACCCTGCGGGTAATACTGAAGCTTTCTTT; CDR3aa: CAWTLDPAGNTEAFF
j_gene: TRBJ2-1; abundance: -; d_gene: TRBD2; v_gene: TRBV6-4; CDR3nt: TGTGCCAGCAGTGGACTAGCGGGAGGGAACAATGAGCAGTTCTTC; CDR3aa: CASSGLAGGNNEQFF
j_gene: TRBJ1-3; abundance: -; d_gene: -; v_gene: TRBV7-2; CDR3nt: TGTGCCAGCAGCTTAAGGAGCTCTGGAAACACCATATATTTT; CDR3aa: CASSLRSSGNTIYF
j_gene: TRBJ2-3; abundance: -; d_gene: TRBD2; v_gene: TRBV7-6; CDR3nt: TGTGCCAGCAGCCAGACTAGCGGGAGCACAGATACGCAGTATTTT; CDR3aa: CASSQTSGSTDTQYF
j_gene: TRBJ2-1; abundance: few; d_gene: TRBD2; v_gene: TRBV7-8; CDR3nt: TGTGCCAGCAGCTTAGGGACGGGAGGCGTGCAGTTCTTC; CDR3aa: CASSLGTGGVQFF
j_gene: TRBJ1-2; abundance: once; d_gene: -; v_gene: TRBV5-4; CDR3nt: TGTGCCAGCAACCCGACGCTTGGGGGCTATGGCTACACCTTC; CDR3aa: CASNPTLGGYGYTF
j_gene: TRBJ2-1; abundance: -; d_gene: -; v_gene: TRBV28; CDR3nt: TGTGCCAGCAGCACCGCTGGAGGGGGGGGCTCCTACAATGAGCAGTTCTTC; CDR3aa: CASSTAGGGGSYNEQFF